These 11 T cell receptor beta chains came from one sample sequenced in a study of Ad26.COV2.S vaccination and SARS-CoV-2 variants. Described treatment: some 20 received Ad26.COV2.S at low or high dose, single or two shots; about 5 received placebo; per-sample allocation not given. Sampling took place 63 days after the first vaccine or placebo injection. Profiled with immunoSEQ multiplex PCR; TCRdb holds only in-frame clones, not every one. The data hold about half a million clones, with roughly nine tenths observed a single time. The material was peripheral blood, obtained in a trial of Ad26.COV2.S vaccine versus placebo. The receptors were sampled from a person aged 18-65 years who received the Ad26.COV2.S COVID-19 vaccine or a placebo.

The rearrangement uses TRBV2 and TRBJ2-3, with D possibly matching TRBD1 (7 bases). Germline assignment: CDR1 SNHLY and CDR2 FYNNEI. V lost 3 bases to trimming and J lost 5 bases, with 9 bases between them. The CDR3 is made up of 13 amino acids. The CDR3 DNA follows: TGTGCCAGCAGTGATCAGGGGGGAGATACGCAGTATTTT. This sequence encodes CASSDQGGDTQYF.

The gene calls are TRBV11-2 and TRBJ2-2; D is uncertain. V was trimmed by 0 bases and J by 9 bases, leaving 8 bases between them. The germline V gene encodes CDR1 SGHAT and CDR2 FQNNGV. The CDR3 runs to 13 residues. Here the CDR3 DNA reads TGTGCCAGCAGCTTAGATCGGGCCAGGGAGCTGTTTTTT. Amino acid sequence: CASSLDRARELFF.

On this clone: This same CDR3 is encoded by further DNA sequences in the sample. V usage is TRBV9 and J usage is TRBJ2-1, with TRBD2 identical over 13 bases. V trimming: 0 bases; J trimming: 4 bases; junction bases outside the gene matches: 1. There are 16 residues in the CDR3. CDR1 and CDR2 from the germline V gene are SGDLS and YYNGEE. The CDR3 loop is CASSVELAGGYNEQFF. The CDR3 DNA sequence: TGTGCCAGCAGCGTAGAACTAGCGGGAGGGTACAATGAGCAGTTCTTC.

Points on this clone: Additional DNA sequences in this sample encode the identical CDR3. The chain links TRBV7-9 to TRBJ1-5, with D perhaps TRBD1 (5 bases). The V end lost 5 bases, the J end lost 4 bases, and 12 bases lay between the germline ends. The CDR3 runs 14 residues. Germline CDR1 SEHNR, CDR2 FQNEAQ (reference sequence). The CDR3 nucleotides read TGTGCCAGCAGCCTAACAGGCGAAAATCAGCCCCAGCATTTT. Amino acid sequence: CASSLTGENQPQHF.

The chain couples TRBV3-1 (or the pseudogene TRBV3-2) to TRBJ1-6; D unresolved. Germline V gene sequence: CDR1 LGHDT, CDR2 YNNKEL (reference sequence). The CDR3 consists of 17 residues. V was cut by 4 bases and J by 0 bases, with 13 bases left in between. CDR3 DNA sequence: TGTGCCAGCAGCCCGTCCAAGGCCAGCTCCTATAATTCACCCCTCCACTTT. Translation: CASSPSKASSYNSPLHF.

V and J are TRBV6-1 and TRBJ2-3, with D possibly being TRBD1 (6 bases). Per germline, CDR1 MNHNS and CDR2 SASEGT. The CDR3 loop spans 16 amino acids. The germline V and J ends were trimmed by 0 bases and 2 bases, with 12 bases remaining between them. The CDR3 coding sequence is TGTGCCAGCAGTGAAGCCCTGGGACACTTCACAGATACGCAGTATTTT. It translates to CASSEALGHFTDTQYF.

This sequence joins TRBV6-5 and TRBJ2-7; TRBD1 or TRBD2 may be the D gene (5 bases each). The length of the CDR3 is 12 residues. V lost 9 bases and J 1 base, leaving 10 bases between the germline ends. The germline gives CDR1 MNHEY, CDR2 SVGAGI. Here the CDR3 DNA reads TGTGCCAGTACCGGGACGTCCTACGAGCAGTACTTC. Amino acids: CASTGTSYEQYF.

The CDR3 DNA sequence: TGTGCCTGGAGTGTGGCAGGGGGTCAGCCCCAGCATTTT. It is translated as CAWSVAGGQPQHF. The chain carries TRBV30 and TRBJ1-5; 7 bases agree with TRBD1. In germline, CDR1 is GTSNPN, CDR2 SVGIG (reference sequence). Trimming cost V 0 bases and J 6 bases; bases outside gene matches: 2. The CDR3 runs 13 residues.

The chain couples TRBV5-4 to TRBJ2-7, with D possibly being TRBD1 (6 bases). The CDR3 spans 17 residues. Germline V lookup: CDR1 SGHNT, CDR2 YYREEE (reference sequence). The V end lost 0 bases, the J end lost 2 bases, and 18 bases lay between the germline ends. The CDR3 sequence is CASSLVTLVGAPYEQYF. DNA for the CDR3: TGTGCCAGCAGCTTGGTTACATTGGTGGGGGCGCCCTACGAGCAGTACTTC.

V is TRBV27 and J is TRBJ1-3; D is ambiguous. The germline V gene has CDR1 MNHEY and CDR2 SMNVEV (reference sequence). This CDR3 spans 16 amino acids. Trimming stripped 2 bases from V and 0 bases from J, with 11 bases between. CDR3 in DNA: TGTGCCAGCAGTTTAAGGGAGGGCCTCTCTGGAAACACCATATATTTT. Its translation: CASSLREGLSGNTIYF.

This clone was detected only a few times. The chain joins TRBV6-1 to TRBJ2-7, with D perhaps TRBD1 or TRBD2 (5 bases each). This CDR3 has 14 residues. The V and J ends lost 3 bases and 6 bases respectively, with 15 bases between them. The germline CDR1 and CDR2 sequences are MNHNS and SASEGT. The CDR3 spells CASSDEGRGFEQYF. The CDR3 DNA is TGTGCCAGCAGTGATGAGGGACGTGGGTTCGAGCAGTACTTC.